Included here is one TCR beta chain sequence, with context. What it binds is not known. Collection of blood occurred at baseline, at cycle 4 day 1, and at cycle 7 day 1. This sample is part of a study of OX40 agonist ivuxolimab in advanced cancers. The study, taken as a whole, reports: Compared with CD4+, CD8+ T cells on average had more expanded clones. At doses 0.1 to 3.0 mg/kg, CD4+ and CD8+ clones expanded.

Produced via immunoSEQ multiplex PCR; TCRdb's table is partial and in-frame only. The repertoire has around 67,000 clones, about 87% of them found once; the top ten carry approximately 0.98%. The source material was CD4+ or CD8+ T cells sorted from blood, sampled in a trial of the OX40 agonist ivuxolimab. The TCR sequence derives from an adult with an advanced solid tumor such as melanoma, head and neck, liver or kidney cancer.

CDR3 loop: CASSATENTDTQYF. The CDR3 DNA follows: TGTGCCAGCAGCGCGACTGAAAACACAGATACGCAGTATTTT. The J gene is TRBJ2-3, the V gene TRBV9; unclear D gene. Germline lookup yields CDR1 SGDLS and CDR2 YYNGEE. This CDR3 is built from 14 residues. V was cut by 3 bases and J by 2 bases, with 10 bases left in between. The full variable domain, its missing parts supplied by reference TRBV9 and TRBJ2-3, is DSGVTQTPKHLITATGQRVTLRCSPRSGDLSVYWYQQSLDQGLQFLIQYYNGEERAKGNILERFSAQQFPDLHSELNLSSLELGDSALYFCASSATENTDTQYFGPGTRLTVL.